Below are 29 T cell receptor beta chains sequenced from a single sample in a study of PD-1 blockade in classical Hodgkin lymphoma. Every patient experienced relapse after autologous stem cell transplantation, and brentuximab vedotin exposure varied. Assay: immunoSEQ multiplex PCR; the TCRdb copy retains only in-frame clones and omits some. The table shows 50,000 to 85,000 clones, with around 75% occurring only once. Material: peripheral blood mononuclear cells (PBMCs), obtained before the second cycle of nivolumab. These TCRs come from a human donor with classical Hodgkin lymphoma.

Only one count was recorded for this clone. The chain has TRBV5-5 and TRBJ1-1, with a weak D call TRBD1 (5 bases). The CDR3 covers 14 residues. Germline CDR1 and CDR2: SGHKS and YYEKEE (reference sequence). Trimming removed 2 bases at V and 5 bases at J, with 13 bases between. CDR3 amino acids: CASSFGPGGTEAFF. The DNA for the CDR3 is TGTGCCAGCAGCTTTGGTCCGGGGGGGACTGAAGCTTTCTTT.

This chain connects TRBV18 to TRBJ2-7; D might be TRBD1 or TRBD2, each matching 6 bases. Trimming took off 3 bases at V and 2 bases at J, with 14 bases between the two ends. CDR1 and CDR2 from the germline V gene are KGHSH and LQKENI. The CDR3 has 15 amino acids. CDR3 bases: TGTGCCAGCTCACCGGGGGGCAGGGCAACCTACGAGCAGTACTTC. Its translation: CASSPGGRATYEQYF.

This sequence joins TRBV9 and TRBJ2-5; 11 positions agree with TRBD2. The CDR3 has 15 amino acids. J gave up 5 bases and V 4 bases, and 7 bases lay outside the gene matches. Germline values: CDR1 SGDLS, CDR2 YYNGEE. CDR3 bases: TGTGCCAGCAGCCGTAGCGGGGGGGCCGGGGAGACCCAGTACTTC. Its protein is CASSRSGGAGETQYF.

The rearrangement uses TRBV9 and TRBJ2-3; D not certain. V shed 0 bases and J shed 4 bases, with 9 bases lying between them. The germline V gene encodes CDR1 SGDLS and CDR2 YYNGEE. This CDR3 region has 14 residues. The CDR3 loop is CASSVERAADTQYF. The DNA of the CDR3 is TGTGCCAGCAGCGTAGAAAGGGCGGCAGATACGCAGTATTTT.

The chain uses TRBV9 and TRBJ2-1; no clear D gene. V was clipped by 0 bases and J by 0 bases, with 7 bases between them. The V gene's germline CDR1 is SGDLS and CDR2 YYNGEE. The CDR3 spans 15 residues. The CDR3 protein is CASSVGRSSYNEQFF. CDR3 sequence (DNA): TGTGCCAGCAGCGTAGGCAGGAGCTCCTACAATGAGCAGTTCTTC.

CDR3 coding DNA: TGTGCCAGCAGCGTAAGCGGGGATATCTCCTACGAGCAGTACTTC. This encodes CASSVSGDISYEQYF. V is TRBV9 and J is TRBJ2-7, with 7 nucleotides matching TRBD2. V was clipped by 1 base and J by 0 bases; unmatched bases: 4. The germline CDR1 and CDR2 sequences are SGDLS and YYNGEE. The CDR3 runs to 15 residues.

The rearrangement joins TRBV7-9 to TRBJ1-1; D is undetermined. V lost 2 bases and J lost 6, with 10 bases in between. Germline assignment: CDR1 SEHNR and CDR2 FQNEAQ (reference sequence). The CDR3 length is 13 residues. The CDR3 region has the DNA TGTGCCAGCAGCTTATCCGTTAGGGCTGAAGCTTTCTTT. Protein sequence: CASSLSVRAEAFF.

This chain uses TRBV5-1 with TRBJ2-2, with TRBD1 identical over 7 bases. The germline V gene has CDR1 SGHRS and CDR2 YFSETQ. The V and J ends lost 4 bases and 0 bases, in that order; junction bases with no gene match: 3. The CDR3 runs 15 residues. CDR3 sequence reads: CASSEGAANTGELFF. The CDR3 DNA is TGCGCCAGCAGCGAGGGGGCCGCGAACACCGGGGAGCTGTTTTTT.

The V call is TRBV7-2, the J call TRBJ1-2; the match to TRBD1 covers 11 bases. Trimming removed 5 bases from V and 6 bases from J; junction bases left unmatched: 11. The germline V gene encodes CDR1 SGHTA and CDR2 FQGNSA. The CDR3 loop spans 16 amino acids. The CDR3 loop reads CASSPRTGGVVNGYTF. The CDR3 DNA reads as TGTGCCAGCAGCCCTCGGACAGGGGGCGTTGTGAATGGCTACACCTTC.

Of note for this clone: A single base is all that separates this from a far larger clone, so a read error is likely. The sample holds other DNA sequences that translate to the same CDR3. CDR3 residues: CASSLGPGDLVSGYTF. The CDR3 region has the DNA TGTGCCAGCAGCTTGGGCCCAGGGGACCTTGTGAGTGGCTACACCTTC. The V call is TRBV5-5, the J call TRBJ1-2, with a tentative D call TRBD1 (6 bases). Trimming shortened V by 0 bases and J by 7 bases, and 19 bases separated the two germline ends. This CDR3 has 16 amino acids. The germline CDR1 and CDR2 sequences are SGHKS and YYEKEE (reference sequence).

CDR3 DNA sequence: TGTGCCAGCAGCCCTGAGATGAACACTGAAGCTTTCTTT. It codes for CASSPEMNTEAFF. The genes are TRBV5-6 and TRBJ1-1, with D unresolved. Germline V lookup: CDR1 SGHDT, CDR2 YYEEEE. This CDR3 region has 13 residues. V shed 4 bases and J shed 0 bases, with 7 bases lying between them.

The chain carries TRBV11-2 and TRBJ1-2; D gene unclear. This CDR3 has 13 residues. CDR1 is SGHAT, CDR2 FQNNGV, per germline. The V gene lost 1 base and the J gene lost 8 bases, with 11 bases spanning the gap. CDR3 coding DNA: TGTGCCAGCAGCTTAGGGGCTGGGCAGGGCTACACCTTC. Translating it yields CASSLGAGQGYTF.

The chain joins TRBV19 to TRBJ1-2; no clear D gene. This CDR3 has 14 amino acids. V was cut by 5 bases and J by 4 bases, with 14 bases left in between. The V gene's germline CDR1 is LNHDA and CDR2 SQIVND (reference sequence). The CDR3 sequence is CASSSSGVPYGYTF. CDR3 nucleotide sequence: TGTGCCAGTAGTTCGAGTGGCGTCCCCTATGGCTACACCTTC.

There are a few counts of this clone. This rearrangement joins TRBV19 to TRBJ2-7; 7 bases are a match to TRBD1. The V segment lost 2 bases and the J segment 2 bases; nucleotides outside the gene matches: 12. Germline values: CDR1 LNHDA, CDR2 SQIVND (reference sequence). The CDR3 runs 17 residues. CDR3 residues: CASSITYFRDRAYEQYF. DNA for the CDR3: TGTGCCAGTAGTATAACCTATTTCCGGGACAGAGCCTACGAGCAGTACTTC.

The V gene is TRBV6-1, the J gene TRBJ1-1, with no clear D. In germline, CDR1 is MNHNS, CDR2 SASEGT. V was trimmed by 4 bases and J by 4 bases, leaving 16 bases between them. This CDR3 is built from 15 residues. Here the CDR3 reads CASSGGIGWSTEAFF. The CDR3 bases are TGTGCCAGCAGTGGAGGGATAGGGTGGAGCACTGAAGCTTTCTTT.

The CDR3 sequence: CASSLESEQYF. The CDR3 DNA reads TGTGCCAGCAGCTTAGAGAGCGAGCAGTACTTC. The chain carries TRBV7-3 and TRBJ2-7; the D is unclear. Germline V CDR1 and CDR2: SGHTA, FQGTGA. The CDR3 length is 11 residues. Trimming pared 2 bases from V and 6 bases from J, leaving 5 bases between. The complete variable domain, with remaining parts taken from reference TRBV7-3 and TRBJ2-7, reads GAGVSQTPSNKVTEKGKYVELRCDPISGHTALYWYRQSLGQGPEFLIYFQGTGAADDSGLPNDRFFAVRPEGSVSTLKIQRTERGDSAVYLCASSLESEQYFGPGTRLTVT.

Only one count was recorded for this clone. The rearrangement joins TRBV10-2 to TRBJ2-7, with D perhaps matching TRBD1 (6 bases). Trimming removed 0 bases from V and 6 bases from J, with 15 bases in between. The CDR3 covers 15 residues. CDR1 is WSHSY, CDR2 SAAADI, per germline. This chain's CDR3 is CASSESSGTIFEQYF. CDR3 nucleotides: TGCGCCAGCAGTGAGTCGTCCGGGACAATCTTCGAGCAGTACTTC.

This clone was detected only a few times. The rearrangement links TRBV6-6 to TRBJ1-1, with 7 bases that match TRBD1. From germline, CDR1 is MNHNY and CDR2 SVGAGI (reference sequence). The CDR3 is made up of 14 amino acids. The V gene end was trimmed by 5 bases and the J gene end by 9 bases; junction bases not matched to a gene: 12. As DNA, the CDR3 is TGTGCCAGCAGTCCTGACCTTACAGGGGCCCAAGCTTTCTTT. Translating it yields CASSPDLTGAQAFF.

The gene calls are TRBV28 and TRBJ1-6; D unresolved. The CDR3 extends over 12 amino acids. The germline gives CDR1 MDHEN, CDR2 SYDVKM. Trimming took off 3 bases at V and 10 bases at J, with 7 bases between the two ends. CDR3 residues: CASSLIDSPLHF. The CDR3 DNA reads TGTGCCAGCAGTTTGATCGACTCACCCCTCCACTTT.

The gene calls are TRBV7-9 and TRBJ2-2; a weak D match, TRBD2 (6 bases). Deletions cut 6 bases from V and 5 bases from J, with 13 bases between. Looked up from germline, CDR1 is SEHNR and CDR2 is FQNEAQ (reference sequence). This CDR3 has 14 amino acids. The CDR3, as DNA: TGTGCCAGCAGTGATGTTCGGGGGACCGGGGAGCTGTTTTTT. It codes for CASSDVRGTGELFF.

The chain joins TRBV5-4 to TRBJ1-1; a weak D match, TRBD1 (6 bases). Trimming removed 1 base at V and 4 bases at J, with 8 bases between. The CDR3 runs 13 residues. Germline-derived CDR1 and CDR2 are SGHNT and YYREEE (reference sequence). The CDR3 protein is CASSLRGGTEAFF. The CDR3 region has the DNA TGTGCCAGCAGCTTGAGGGGGGGCACTGAAGCTTTCTTT.

This clone was found once. The chain recombines TRBV11-1 with TRBJ2-6, with no clear D. CDR3 length: 18 amino acids. In germline, CDR1 is SGHAT, CDR2 FQDESV (reference sequence). The V end lost 1 base, the J end lost 4 bases, and 17 bases lay between the germline ends. CDR3 region: CASSLVGRSLAGANVLTF. CDR3 sequence (DNA): TGTGCCAGCAGCTTAGTAGGCAGGTCCTTGGCGGGGGCCAACGTCCTGACTTTC.

This chain uses TRBV5-1 with TRBJ2-7, with D unresolved. Trimming took 0 bases from V and 4 from J, leaving 11 bases between them. Per the germline V gene, CDR1 is SGHRS and CDR2 is YFSETQ. The CDR3 sequence is 14 residues long. The CDR3: CASSLASPNYEQYF. The CDR3 coding sequence is TGCGCCAGCAGCTTGGCATCGCCCAATTACGAGCAGTACTTC.

This clone appeared a single time. The V call is TRBV19, the J call TRBJ2-7, with D uncertain. The CDR3 runs 14 residues. Germline V CDR1 and CDR2: LNHDA, SQIVND (reference sequence). Trimming left V 5 bases short and J 3 bases short, with 14 bases between. The CDR3 coding sequence is TGTGCCAGTAGTGACGGCGTGAACATCTACGAGCAGTACTTC. Translation: CASSDGVNIYEQYF.

The chain links TRBV19 to TRBJ1-2; D is ambiguous. This CDR3 is 14 amino acids long. Germline V gene lookup returns CDR1 LNHDA and CDR2 SQIVND (reference sequence). The germline V and J ends were trimmed by 5 bases and 5 bases, with 15 bases remaining between them. The CDR3 protein is CASSVQLLQYGYTF. CDR3 in DNA: TGTGCCAGTAGTGTACAGCTGCTCCAGTATGGCTACACCTTC.

In its sample, this clone was seen many times. This chain links TRBV7-2 with TRBJ1-2; TRBD1 might be the D (5 bases). In germline, CDR1 is SGHTA, CDR2 FQGNSA. With 5 bases removed from V and 4 bases from J, the gap between germline ends came to 14 bases. This CDR3 spans 14 amino acids. CDR3: CASSQNRDPYGYTF. DNA for the CDR3: TGTGCCAGCAGCCAAAACCGGGACCCCTATGGCTACACCTTC.

V gene TRBV5-6 combines with J gene TRBJ2-4; D call uncertain. Trimming took off 1 base at V and 8 bases at J, with 7 bases between the two ends. The CDR3 is 12 residues long. Germline V CDR1 and CDR2: SGHDT, YYEEEE. This chain's CDR3 is CASSLLRDIQYF. CDR3 nucleotide sequence: TGTGCCAGCAGCTTGCTAAGGGACATTCAGTACTTC.

Here the CDR3 DNA reads TGTGCCAGCAGTTCCACCCCCACAGATACGCAGTATTTT. This gives the protein CASSSTPTDTQYF. The chain links TRBV5-6 to TRBJ2-3; D gene ambiguous. Germline V gene lookup returns CDR1 SGHDT and CDR2 YYEEEE. The CDR3 sequence is 13 residues long. Trimming removed 5 bases at V and 2 bases at J, with 9 bases between.

This clone has just a few counts. The chain uses TRBV18 and TRBJ2-1; 9 positions agree with TRBD1. CDR1 KGHSH and CDR2 LQKENI come from the germline V gene. The V and J ends lost 1 base and 4 bases, in that order; junction bases with no gene match: 8. The CDR3 consists of 17 residues. The CDR3 DNA is TGTGCCAGCTCACCACTTAGGACAGGGGATTTGTACAATGAGCAGTTCTTC. This gives the protein CASSPLRTGDLYNEQFF.